What follows are 14 T cell receptor beta chains derived from one specimen sequenced in a study of cytomegalovirus exposure and HLA in healthy donors. The data were produced by immunoSEQ multiplex PCR, yet TCRdb's version contains in-frame clones alone and is incomplete. The table lists around 300,000 clones, nearly 90% of them singletons. The sample comprised PBMCs. The source of these receptors is a young man in good health and CMV-seronegative.

The chain joins TRBV4-1 to TRBJ2-1; perhaps TRBD2 as D (5 bases). Trimming cost V 5 bases and J 9 bases, with 14 bases left between them. This CDR3 has 13 residues. Germline-derived CDR1 and CDR2 are MGHRA and YSYEKL. The CDR3 DNA reads TGCGCCAGCAGCTTAGGACTGTGGGGTGAGCAGTTCTTC. Protein product: CASSLGLWGEQFF.

This clone showed up just once. The chain combines TRBV9 with TRBJ1-2, with 12 bases identical to TRBD1. The CDR3 length is 15 residues. Trimming cost V 1 base and J 7 bases; bases outside gene matches: 5. CDR1 and CDR2 from the germline V gene are SGDLS and YYNGEE. Written as DNA, the CDR3 is TGTGCCAGCAGCGTACCCGGGACAGGGGGCTCTGGCTACACCTTC. This encodes CASSVPGTGGSGYTF.

CDR3 sequence (DNA): TGCGCCAGCAGCCAAGAAAGTCTAGCGGGGGGACAAGAGACCCAGTACTTC. Translating it yields CASSQESLAGGQETQYF. The gene calls are TRBV4-1 and TRBJ2-5; 11 bases are a match to TRBD2. The trim removed 0 bases at V and 2 bases at J, leaving 5 bases unmatched. The CDR3 runs to 17 residues. Germline V CDR1 and CDR2: MGHRA, YSYEKL.

The chain is built from TRBV9 and TRBJ2-5, with D possibly TRBD2 on 7 matching bases. The CDR3 loop spans 16 amino acids. Germline assignment: CDR1 SGDLS and CDR2 YYNGEE. The V end lost 0 bases, the J end lost 3 bases, and 15 bases lay between the germline ends. CDR3 DNA: TGTGCCAGCAGCGTAGGGGCAGGGGAGGGAAAAGAGACCCAGTACTTC. Its protein product is CASSVGAGEGKETQYF.

The V call is TRBV2, the J call TRBJ1-1; tentatively, D is TRBD1 (5 bases). Germline V gene sequence: CDR1 SNHLY, CDR2 FYNNEI. The V and J ends lost 4 bases and 1 base respectively, with 16 bases between them. This CDR3 has 16 residues. In DNA form, the CDR3 reads TGTGCCAGCAGTGGAGGTCCCGGGACTGGGAACACTGAAGCTTTCTTT. Residues: CASSGGPGTGNTEAFF.

The J gene is TRBJ1-5, the V gene TRBV27; TRBD1 agrees at 8 bases. The germline V gene has CDR1 MNHEY and CDR2 SMNVEV (reference sequence). The CDR3 is 16 amino acids. J lost 1 base, V lost 5 bases, and 7 bases had no gene match. The CDR3 region is CASSPGQGISNQPQHF. CDR3 coding DNA: TGTGCCAGCAGTCCTGGACAGGGTATAAGCAATCAGCCCCAGCATTTT.

This chain uses TRBV5-1 with TRBJ2-4; D is unresolved. The ends were cut back, 0 bases at V and 4 bases at J, with 8 bases in the middle. CDR3 length equals 14 residues. Per germline, CDR1 SGHRS and CDR2 YFSETQ. The CDR3 is CASSLGVAKNIQYF. DNA of the CDR3: TGCGCCAGCAGCTTGGGGGTAGCAAAAAACATTCAGTACTTC.

The CDR3 DNA follows: TGCGCCAGCAGTGAGTCGAGGCTAGCGGGGGGCGGGAATGAGCAGTTCTTC. It is translated as CASSESRLAGGGNEQFF. The V call is TRBV10-2, the J call TRBJ2-1, with 11 nucleotides matching TRBD2. Germline V gene sequence: CDR1 WSHSY, CDR2 SAAADI. Trimming cost V 0 bases and J 7 bases; bases outside gene matches: 8. The CDR3 spans 17 residues.

For the CDR3, the DNA is TGTGCCAGCAGCTTGGGACAGTTCCAAGAGACCCAGTACTTC. This sequence encodes CASSLGQFQETQYF. This chain joins TRBV5-6 and TRBJ2-5, with TRBD1 as a possible D gene (5 bases). This CDR3 comprises 14 residues. Germline CDR1 is SGHDT and CDR2 is YYEEEE. V gave up 0 bases and J gave up 1 base, with 7 bases separating them.

The rearrangement links TRBV15 to TRBJ2-6, with D maybe TRBD1 (6 bases). The V end lost 0 bases, the J end lost 4 bases, and 7 bases lay between the germline ends. CDR1 and CDR2 from the germline V gene are LNHNV and YYDKDF (reference sequence). This CDR3 is 15 amino acids long. In DNA form, the CDR3 reads TGTGCCACCAGCAGAGAGGGGGCGGGGGCCAACGTCCTGACTTTC. It encodes CATSREGAGANVLTF. Variable domain in full (rest from reference TRBV15 and TRBJ2-6): DAMVIQNPRYQVTQFGKPVTLSCSQTLNHNVMYWYQQKSSQAPKLLFHYYDKDFNNEADTPDNFQSRRPNTSFCFLDIRSPGLGDTAMYLCATSREGAGANVLTFGAGSRLTVL.

The chain links TRBV13 to TRBJ2-3, with D tentatively TRBD1 (6 bases). This CDR3 region has 17 residues. Trimming shortened V by 4 bases and J by 1 base, and 18 bases separated the two germline ends. Germline V CDR1 and CDR2: PRHDT, FYEKMQ (reference sequence). The CDR3 bases are TGTGCCAGCAGCTCGGGTACAGGGAGTTGGGGCACAGATACGCAGTATTTT. This codes for CASSSGTGSWGTDTQYF.

The V and J genes are TRBV29-1 and TRBJ2-1; 12 nucleotides line up with TRBD2. This CDR3 is built from 14 residues. In germline, CDR1 is SQVTM, CDR2 ANQGSEA. J lost 10 bases, V lost 7 bases, and 11 bases had no gene match. The CDR3 sequence is CSAVTSGGPIEQFF. Here the CDR3 DNA reads TGCAGCGCTGTGACTAGCGGGGGCCCCATAGAGCAGTTCTTC.

The chain employs TRBV6-5 and TRBJ2-7; D possibly corresponds to TRBD2 (6 bases). V was pared by 5 bases and J by 2 bases, with 10 bases between. This CDR3 is 13 amino acids long. Germline V gene sequence: CDR1 MNHEY, CDR2 SVGAGI. The CDR3 bases are TGTGCCAGCAGTCTAAGACTAGCCTACGAGCAGTACTTC. Translated, it gives CASSLRLAYEQYF.

This rearrangement joins TRBV7-9 to TRBJ1-2; TRBD1 agrees at 9 bases. V lost 6 bases to trimming and J lost 6 bases; unmatched junction nucleotides: 2. Germline CDR1 reads SEHNR; CDR2 reads FQNEAQ (reference sequence). This CDR3 contains 12 residues. The CDR3 DNA is TGTGCCAGCAGAGGGACAGGGCATGGCTACACCTTC. Protein product: CASRGTGHGYTF.